The sequence of this T cell receptor (beta chain) was determined in a study of blood T cell repertoires in COVID-19. Per the study methods: The authors estimated nucleated cell counts from reference gene primer amplification. TCRdb keeps only in-frame clones here, not all; method: immunoSEQ multiplex PCR. Clone size and the V and J calls come from that table; the DNA yielded D and trimming. The sample includes around 240,000 clones, roughly nine tenths seen only once; the top ten take 0.95% to 1.5%. Recruits, aged roughly 18 to 100 years, lived in roughly 22 US areas. This receptor was taken from a human donor in a cohort exposed to, infected with or recovered from COVID-19 (not recorded which). The donor label of this sample is uncertain. The sequenced sample was PBMCs or T cells enriched from blood (not recorded which).

DNA of the CDR3: TGTGCCAGCATGGAGGGGAACTATGGCTACACCTTC. It yields the protein CASMEGNYGYTF. The V and J genes are TRBV2 and TRBJ1-2; D perhaps matches TRBD1 (5 bases). The CDR3 has 12 amino acids. In germline, CDR1 is SNHLY, CDR2 FYNNEI. Trimming cost V 7 bases and J 2 bases, with 8 bases left between them.